Sequencing of this T cell receptor (beta chain) was carried out in a study of T cells after yellow fever vaccination. The overall study: Some fractions had low cell numbers, and these were prepared with SMART-Seq v4 Ultra Low Input. Study conclusions and caveats: Reappearance after the booster was seen for most primary-vaccination clones, at 95% to 97% CD4 and about 90% CD8.

This clonotype was observed a handful of times. Its antigen is currently unknown. V lost 6 bases, J lost 4 bases, and 7 bases lay in between. The CDR3 runs 12 residues. One entry per CDR3 protein, called by TCRdb with MiXCR from the 5' RACE reads. This sample has 150,000 to 200,000 distinct CDR3 sequences, with 9.5% to 11% found just once. The J gene is TRBJ2-1, the V gene TRBV12-3 or TRBV12-4, with D unclear. Here the sequenced sample was CD8+ T cells sorted from PBMCs, taken 15 days after the yellow fever booster vaccination. The receptor's source is a young man who received the YFV17D yellow fever vaccine. The CDR3 loop is CASSTEYNEQFF. DNA for the CDR3: TGTGCCAGCAGCACCGAGTACAATGAGCAGTTCTTC.